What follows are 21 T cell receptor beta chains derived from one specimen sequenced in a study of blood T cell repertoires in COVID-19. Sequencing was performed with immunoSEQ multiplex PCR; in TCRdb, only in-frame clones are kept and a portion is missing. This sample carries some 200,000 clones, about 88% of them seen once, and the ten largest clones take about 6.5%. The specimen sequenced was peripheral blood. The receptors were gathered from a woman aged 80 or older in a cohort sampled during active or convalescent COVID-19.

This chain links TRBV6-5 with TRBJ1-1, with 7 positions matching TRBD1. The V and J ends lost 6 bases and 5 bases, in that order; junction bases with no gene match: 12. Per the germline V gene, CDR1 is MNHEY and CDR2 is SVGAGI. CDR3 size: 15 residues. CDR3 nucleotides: TGTGCCAGCAGCCTCGAGGAGGGGGCTTGGACTGAAGCTTTCTTT. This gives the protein CASSLEEGAWTEAFF.

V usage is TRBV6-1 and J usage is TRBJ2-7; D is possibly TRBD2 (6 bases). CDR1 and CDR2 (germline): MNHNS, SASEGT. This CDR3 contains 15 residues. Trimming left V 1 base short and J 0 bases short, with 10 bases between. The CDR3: CASSEGGDGSYEQYV. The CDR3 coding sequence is TGTGCCAGCAGTGAAGGGGGGGACGGCTCCTACGAGCAGTACGTC.

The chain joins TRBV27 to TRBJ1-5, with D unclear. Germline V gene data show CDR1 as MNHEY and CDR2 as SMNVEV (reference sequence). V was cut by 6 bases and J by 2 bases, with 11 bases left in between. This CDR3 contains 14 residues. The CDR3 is CASSLSHGNQPQHF. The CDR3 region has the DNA TGTGCCAGCAGCCTAAGTCATGGCAATCAGCCCCAGCATTTT.

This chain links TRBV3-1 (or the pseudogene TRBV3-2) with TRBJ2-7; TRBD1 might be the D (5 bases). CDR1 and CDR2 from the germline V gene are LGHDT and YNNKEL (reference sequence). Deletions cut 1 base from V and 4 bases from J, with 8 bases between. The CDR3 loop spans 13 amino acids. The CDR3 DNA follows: TGTGCCAGCAGCCAAGGAAGGGGTTACGAGCAGTACTTC. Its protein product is CASSQGRGYEQYF.

This chain's CDR3 is CASSMWTSGNTGELFF. The CDR3 region has the DNA TGTGCCAGCAGCATGTGGACTAGCGGGAACACCGGGGAGCTGTTTTTT. The chain is built from TRBV21-1 and TRBJ2-2; the table names TRBD2, a call not compared with the DNA. TRBV21-1 is a pseudogene locus. The CDR3 has 16 residues.

In DNA, the CDR3 is TGTGCCAGCAGCTTTGAGCAATTCCGGGGCGAGCAGTACTTC. Its protein product is CASSFEQFRGEQYF. V usage is TRBV7-2 and J usage is TRBJ2-7; tentative D call: TRBD2 (5 bases). There are 14 residues in the CDR3. V lost 3 bases and J 6 bases, leaving 15 bases between the germline ends. The germline gives CDR1 SGHTA, CDR2 FQGNSA.

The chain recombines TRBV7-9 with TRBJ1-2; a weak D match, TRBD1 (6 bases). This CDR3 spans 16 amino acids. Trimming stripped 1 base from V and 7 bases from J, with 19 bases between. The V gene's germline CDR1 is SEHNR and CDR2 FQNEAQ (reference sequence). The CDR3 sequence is CASSLEWASRGSGYTF. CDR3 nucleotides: TGTGCCAGCAGCTTAGAATGGGCGAGCAGGGGAAGTGGCTACACCTTC.

The CDR3 nucleotides are TGTGCCAGCAGCCTCGGGGGGTCTAATAATTCACCCCTCCACTTT. This encodes CASSLGGSNNSPLHF. V usage is TRBV3-1 (or the pseudogene TRBV3-2) and J usage is TRBJ1-6; D possibly corresponds to TRBD1 (5 bases). In germline, CDR1 is LGHDT, CDR2 YNNKEL (reference sequence). V shed 4 bases and J shed 5 bases, with 12 bases lying between them. CDR3 length equals 15 residues.

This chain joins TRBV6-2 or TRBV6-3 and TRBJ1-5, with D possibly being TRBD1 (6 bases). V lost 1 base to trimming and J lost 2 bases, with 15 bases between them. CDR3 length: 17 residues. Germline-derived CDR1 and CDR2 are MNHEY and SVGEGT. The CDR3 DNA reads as TGTGCCAGCAGTTACTTTGGGGGGGCGCAGGGCAATCAGCCCCAGCATTTT. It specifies CASSYFGGAQGNQPQHF.

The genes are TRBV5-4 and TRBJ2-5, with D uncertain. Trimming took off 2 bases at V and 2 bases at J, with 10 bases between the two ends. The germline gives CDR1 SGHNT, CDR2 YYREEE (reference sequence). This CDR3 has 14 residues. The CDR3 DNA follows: TGTGCCAGCAGCTTTGGCGGCACACAAGAGACCCAGTACTTC. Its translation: CASSFGGTQETQYF.

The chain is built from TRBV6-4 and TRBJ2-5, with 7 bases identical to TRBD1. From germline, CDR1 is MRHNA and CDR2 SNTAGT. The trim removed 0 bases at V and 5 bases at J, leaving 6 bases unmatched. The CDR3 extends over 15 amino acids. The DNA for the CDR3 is TGTGCCAGCAGTGACTCGAACAGGGGCCCGGAGACCCAGTACTTC. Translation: CASSDSNRGPETQYF.

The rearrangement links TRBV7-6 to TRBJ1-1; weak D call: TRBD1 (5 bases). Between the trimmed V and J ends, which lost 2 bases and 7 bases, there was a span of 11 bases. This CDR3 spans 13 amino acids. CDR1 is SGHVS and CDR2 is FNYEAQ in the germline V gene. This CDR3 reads CASSLPPTDEAFF. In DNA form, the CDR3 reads TGTGCCAGCAGCTTACCTCCGACAGATGAAGCTTTCTTT. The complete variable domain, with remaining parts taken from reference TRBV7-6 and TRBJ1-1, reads GAGVSQSPRYKVTKRGQDVALRCDPISGHVSLYWYRQALGQGPEFLTYFNYEAQQDKSGLPNDRFSAERPEGSISTLTIQRTEQRDSAMYRCASSLPPTDEAFFGQGTRLTVV.

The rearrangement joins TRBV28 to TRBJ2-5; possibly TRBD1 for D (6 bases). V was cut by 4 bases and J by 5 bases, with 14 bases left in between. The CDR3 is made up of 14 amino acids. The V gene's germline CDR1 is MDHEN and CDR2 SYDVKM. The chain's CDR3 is CASSYRTDEETQYF. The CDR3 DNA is TGTGCCAGCAGTTACCGGACAGATGAGGAGACCCAGTACTTC.

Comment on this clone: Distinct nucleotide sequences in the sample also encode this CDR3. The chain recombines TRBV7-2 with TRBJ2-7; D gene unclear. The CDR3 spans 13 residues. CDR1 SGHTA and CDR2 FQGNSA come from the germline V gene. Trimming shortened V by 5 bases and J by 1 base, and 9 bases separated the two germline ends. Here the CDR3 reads CASSAPSSYEQYF. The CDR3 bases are TGTGCCAGCAGCGCCCCCAGTTCCTACGAGCAGTACTTC.

The CDR3 DNA reads as TGTGCCAGTAGCCCCTCCACGGGGAACACTGAAGCTTTCTTT. This sequence encodes CASSPSTGNTEAFF. This sequence joins TRBV19 and TRBJ1-1; D is unresolved. Germline CDR1 is LNHDA and CDR2 is SQIVND (reference sequence). With 6 bases removed from V and 1 base from J, the gap between germline ends came to 12 bases. The CDR3 consists of 14 residues.

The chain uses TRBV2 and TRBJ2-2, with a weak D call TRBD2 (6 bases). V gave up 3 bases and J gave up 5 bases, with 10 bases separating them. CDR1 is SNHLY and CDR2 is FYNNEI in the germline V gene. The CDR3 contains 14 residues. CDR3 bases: TGTGCCAGCAGTGAGGAGGCGGGGACCGGGGAGCTGTTTTTT. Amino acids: CASSEEAGTGELFF.

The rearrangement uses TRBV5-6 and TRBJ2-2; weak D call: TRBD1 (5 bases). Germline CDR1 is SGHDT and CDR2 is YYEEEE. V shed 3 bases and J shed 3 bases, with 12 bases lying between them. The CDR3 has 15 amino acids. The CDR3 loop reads CASSSGSRDTGELFF. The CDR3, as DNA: TGTGCCAGCAGCTCCGGGTCCAGGGACACCGGGGAGCTGTTTTTT. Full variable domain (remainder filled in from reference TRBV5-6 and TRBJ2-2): DAGVTQSPTHLIKTRGQQVTLRCSPKSGHDTVSWYQQALGQGPQFIFQYYEEEERQRGNFPDRFSGHQFPNYSSELNVNALLLGDSALYLCASSSGSRDTGELFFGEGSRLTVL.

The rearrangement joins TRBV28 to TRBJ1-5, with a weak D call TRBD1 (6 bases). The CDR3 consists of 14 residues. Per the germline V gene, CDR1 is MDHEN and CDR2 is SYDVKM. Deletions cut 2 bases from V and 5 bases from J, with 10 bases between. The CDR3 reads CASSLNGQYQPQHF. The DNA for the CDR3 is TGTGCCAGCAGTTTAAATGGACAGTATCAGCCCCAGCATTTT.

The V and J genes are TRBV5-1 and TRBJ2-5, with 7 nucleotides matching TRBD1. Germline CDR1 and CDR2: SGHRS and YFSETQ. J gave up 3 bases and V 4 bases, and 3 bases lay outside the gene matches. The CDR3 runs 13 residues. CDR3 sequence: CASSLGTEETQYF. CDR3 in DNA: TGCGCCAGCAGCCTGGGGACAGAAGAGACCCAGTACTTC. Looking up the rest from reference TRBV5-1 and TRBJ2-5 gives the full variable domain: KAGVTQTPRYLIKTRGQQVTLSCSPISGHRSVSWYQQTPGQGLQFLFEYFSETQRNKGNFPGRFSGRQFSNSRSEMNVSTLELGDSALYLCASSLGTEETQYFGPGTRLLVL.

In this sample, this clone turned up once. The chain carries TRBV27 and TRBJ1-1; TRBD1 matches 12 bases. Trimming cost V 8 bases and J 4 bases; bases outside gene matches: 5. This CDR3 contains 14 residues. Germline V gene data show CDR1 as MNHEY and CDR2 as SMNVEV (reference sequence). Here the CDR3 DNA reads TGTGCCAGCGGGGACAGGGGGCTCGGCACTGAAGCTTTCTTT. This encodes CASGDRGLGTEAFF.

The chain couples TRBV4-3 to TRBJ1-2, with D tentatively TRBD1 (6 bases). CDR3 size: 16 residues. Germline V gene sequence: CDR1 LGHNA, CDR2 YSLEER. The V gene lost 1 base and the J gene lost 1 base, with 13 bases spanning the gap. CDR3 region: CASSQGSGEGNYGYTF. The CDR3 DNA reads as TGCGCCAGCAGCCAAGGGTCAGGGGAGGGTAACTATGGCTACACCTTC.